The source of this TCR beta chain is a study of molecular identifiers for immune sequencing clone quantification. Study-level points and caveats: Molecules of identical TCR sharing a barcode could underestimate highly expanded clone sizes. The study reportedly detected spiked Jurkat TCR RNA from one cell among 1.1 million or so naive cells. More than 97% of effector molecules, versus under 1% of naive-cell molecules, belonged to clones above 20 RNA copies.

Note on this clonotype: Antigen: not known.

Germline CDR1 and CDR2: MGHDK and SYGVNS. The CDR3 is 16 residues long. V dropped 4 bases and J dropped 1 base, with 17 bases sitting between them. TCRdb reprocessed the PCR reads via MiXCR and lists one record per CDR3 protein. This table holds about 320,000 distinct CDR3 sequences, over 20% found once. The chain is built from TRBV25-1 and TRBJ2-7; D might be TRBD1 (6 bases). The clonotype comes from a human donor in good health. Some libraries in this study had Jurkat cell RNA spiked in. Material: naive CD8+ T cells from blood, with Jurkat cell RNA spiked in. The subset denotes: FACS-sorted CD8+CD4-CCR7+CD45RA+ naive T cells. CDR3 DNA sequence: TGTGCCAGCAGTGGTATCGGGCAGGGGTGGTCCTACGAGCAGTACTTC. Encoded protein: CASSGIGQGWSYEQYF.